A single sample is the source of the 27 T cell receptor beta chains below, sequenced in a study of cytomegalovirus exposure and HLA in healthy donors. The PCR used 60 Vbeta and 13 Jbeta primers. Using immunoSEQ multiplex PCR, the repertoire was profiled, and TCRdb retains in-frame clones only, with some absent. This sample has some 45,000 clones, with about nine tenths found just once. Sequencing was carried out using PBMCs. These receptors were taken from a woman aged 40-49 years in good health and CMV-seropositive.

The rearrangement links TRBV9 to TRBJ1-2; 8 bases align to TRBD1. The J segment lost 8 bases and the V segment lost 3 bases, leaving 12 bases of the junction unmatched. Germline V CDR1 and CDR2: SGDLS, YYNGEE. This CDR3 contains 15 residues. The CDR3 DNA follows: TGTGCCAGCAGCGCTGGACAGGGCTTCGAGAGGGGCTACACCTTC. It specifies CASSAGQGFERGYTF.

The rearrangement links TRBV19 to TRBJ2-5, with 9 bases matching TRBD1. After removal of 10 bases from V and 4 bases from J, the junction contained 16 bases not matched to a gene. This CDR3 has 16 residues. CDR1 and CDR2 from the germline V gene are LNHDA and SQIVND (reference sequence). CDR3 residues: CATQTGGRIGRETQYF. The CDR3 bases are TGTGCCACCCAGACAGGGGGGAGGATTGGGAGAGAGACCCAGTACTTC.

This clone was counted a few times. The rearrangement links TRBV28 to TRBJ2-1, with TRBD2 matching over 8 bases. This CDR3 is 15 amino acids long. Germline values: CDR1 MDHEN, CDR2 SYDVKM. J was trimmed by 6 bases and V by 10 bases; bases with no gene match: 14. CDR3 protein: CATRKSGSLGNEQFF. The CDR3 DNA reads as TGTGCCACCCGAAAAAGCGGGAGCCTAGGCAATGAGCAGTTCTTC.

This chain connects TRBV5-1 to TRBJ2-2; 9 bases map to TRBD1. V gave up 2 bases and J gave up 3 bases; unmatched junction bases: 2. CDR3 length: 15 residues. Germline V gene data show CDR1 as SGHRS and CDR2 as YFSETQ. The CDR3 DNA reads TGCGCCAGCAGCTTACAGGGGGCCGACACCGGGGAGCTGTTTTTT. Its protein is CASSLQGADTGELFF. Using reference TRBV5-1 and TRBJ2-2 for the parts outside the CDR3, the full variable domain is KAGVTQTPRYLIKTRGQQVTLSCSPISGHRSVSWYQQTPGQGLQFLFEYFSETQRNKGNFPGRFSGRQFSNSRSEMNVSTLELGDSALYLCASSLQGADTGELFFGEGSRLTVL.

The chain uses TRBV10-3 and TRBJ2-1; perhaps TRBD2 as D (6 bases). In germline, CDR1 is ENHRY, CDR2 SYGVKD. This CDR3 comprises 14 residues. The V gene lost 3 bases and the J gene lost 5 bases, with 11 bases spanning the gap. CDR3 amino acids: CAISDLRGNNEQFF. CDR3 DNA sequence: TGTGCCATCAGTGATTTGCGGGGAAACAATGAGCAGTTCTTC.

V usage is TRBV15 and J usage is TRBJ1-6; no clear D gene. The germline V and J ends were trimmed by 11 bases and 9 bases, with 8 bases remaining between them. Germline assignment: CDR1 LNHNV and CDR2 YYDKDF (reference sequence). The CDR3 runs 10 residues. The CDR3: CAAIGSPLHF. CDR3 sequence (DNA): TGTGCCGCCATCGGTTCACCCCTCCACTTT.

As regards this clone: One junction end does not reproduce the germline sequence, and a read error may be involved. The chain combines TRBV7-7 with TRBJ2-5, with D possibly being TRBD1 (5 bases). The germline gives CDR1 SSHAT, CDR2 FNYEAQ (reference sequence). The CDR3 consists of 14 residues. This CDR3 reads CASSPTGHRETQYF. CDR3 coding DNA: TGTGCTAGCAGCCCAACAGGACACCGAGAGACCCAGTACTTC.

The chain uses TRBV28 and TRBJ2-5; perhaps TRBD2 as D (6 bases). Germline lookup yields CDR1 MDHEN and CDR2 SYDVKM. This CDR3 has 14 amino acids. V gave up 5 bases and J gave up 2 bases, with 12 bases separating them. The CDR3: CASSPTRRQETQYF. The CDR3 DNA reads as TGTGCCAGCAGTCCGACTAGAAGGCAAGAGACCCAGTACTTC.

This sequence joins TRBV27 and TRBJ1-2; TRBD1 might be the D (5 bases). V was shortened by 5 bases and J by 6 bases, with 13 bases between the two germline ends. The length of the CDR3 is 13 residues. Germline V gene sequence: CDR1 MNHEY, CDR2 SMNVEV (reference sequence). The CDR3 region has the DNA TGTGCCAGCAGTCGTGGGGGGAATGATGGCTACACCTTC. Translation gives CASSRGGNDGYTF.

In this sample, this clone turned up once. The rearrangement uses TRBV7-3 and TRBJ2-5, with TRBD2 as a possible D gene (6 bases). CDR1 SGHTA and CDR2 FQGTGA come from the germline V gene. The V end lost 4 bases, the J end lost 2 bases, and 11 bases lay between the germline ends. The CDR3 is 14 residues long. The CDR3 here is CASSSGTSQETQYF. The DNA of the CDR3 is TGTGCCAGCAGCTCGGGGACTTCGCAAGAGACCCAGTACTTC.

In its sample, this clone was seen a few times. The chain's CDR3 is CASSPGSDYGYTF. CDR3 DNA: TGTGCCAGCAGTCCAGGGTCCGACTATGGCTACACCTTC. This chain connects TRBV6-5 to TRBJ1-2; TRBD1 might be the D (5 bases). The germline V gene encodes CDR1 MNHEY and CDR2 SVGAGI. Trimming pared 5 bases from V and 3 bases from J, leaving 10 bases between. The CDR3 runs to 13 residues.

The V and J genes are TRBV19 and TRBJ2-3; 7 bases match TRBD2. Trimming took 8 bases from V and 2 from J; bases not matched to a gene: 7. This CDR3 region has 14 residues. In germline, CDR1 is LNHDA, CDR2 SQIVND (reference sequence). CDR3: CASGGSGFTDTQYF. For the CDR3, the DNA is TGTGCCAGTGGCGGTAGCGGGTTCACAGATACGCAGTATTTT.

The CDR3 DNA follows: TGTGCCAGCAGCCCGCAGGGCCACAATGAGCAGTTCTTC. Its protein is CASSPQGHNEQFF. This chain links TRBV5-4 with TRBJ2-1, with D tentatively TRBD1 (5 bases). CDR3 length: 13 residues. Trimming stripped 4 bases from V and 5 bases from J, with 10 bases between. Per germline, CDR1 SGHNT and CDR2 YYREEE (reference sequence).

This rearrangement joins TRBV28 to TRBJ1-1; the match to TRBD1 covers 7 bases. Germline CDR1 and CDR2: MDHEN and SYDVKM. Trimming cost V 6 bases and J 2 bases; bases outside gene matches: 3. The CDR3 is 13 residues long. The CDR3 sequence is CASRGQLNTEAFF. CDR3 nucleotides: TGTGCCAGCAGGGGACAGCTAAACACTGAAGCTTTCTTT.

The J gene is TRBJ2-2, the V gene TRBV11-3, with TRBD1 as a possible D gene (5 bases). Trimming cost V 5 bases and J 3 bases, with 16 bases left between them. Germline V gene data show CDR1 as SGHNT and CDR2 as YENEEA. This CDR3 has 16 amino acids. The CDR3 nucleotides read TGTGCCAGCAGCCCAGGGATTTGGAGCGACACCGGGGAGCTGTTTTTT. It yields the protein CASSPGIWSDTGELFF.

This clone was picked up a small number of times. The V gene is TRBV6-1, the J gene TRBJ2-4; 7 bases line up with TRBD1. There are 14 residues in the CDR3. The germline gives CDR1 MNHNS, CDR2 SASEGT. The V segment lost 8 bases and the J segment 6 bases; nucleotides outside the gene matches: 10. The CDR3 reads CASASQQGRNIQYF. The CDR3 coding sequence is TGTGCCAGCGCCAGTCAACAGGGGAGAAACATTCAGTACTTC.

This chain uses TRBV5-1 with TRBJ1-6; D uncertain. CDR3 length equals 15 residues. V shed 0 bases and J shed 8 bases, with 12 bases lying between them. The germline V gene has CDR1 SGHRS and CDR2 YFSETQ. CDR3 in DNA: TGCGCCAGCAGCTTGGCGCCGGGTGTAGATTCACCCCTCCACTTT. It specifies CASSLAPGVDSPLHF.

V is TRBV5-1 and J is TRBJ2-5; 10 bases match TRBD2. The CDR3 contains 16 residues. The germline V gene has CDR1 SGHRS and CDR2 YFSETQ. The V and J ends lost 1 base and 1 base, in that order; junction bases with no gene match: 4. The CDR3 nucleotides read TGCGCCAGCAGCTTGCTAGCGGGAGCCGCCCAAGAGACCCAGTACTTC. This gives the protein CASSLLAGAAQETQYF.

This rearrangement joins TRBV28 to TRBJ2-7, with TRBD2 as a possible D gene (7 bases). Trimming removed 1 base from V and 3 bases from J, with 10 bases in between. Germline V gene lookup returns CDR1 MDHEN and CDR2 SYDVKM. This CDR3 is 14 amino acids long. CDR3 in DNA: TGTGCCAGCAGTTTATACGGGGGGCTCTACGAGCAGTACTTC. It specifies CASSLYGGLYEQYF.

The V call is TRBV28, the J call TRBJ2-6; TRBD2 might be the D (5 bases). Germline CDR1 is MDHEN and CDR2 is SYDVKM. The CDR3 has 14 residues. V lost 8 bases, J lost 6 bases, and 14 bases lay in between. CDR3 bases: TGTGCCAGCGCCCTGGGAGCTGAGGCCAACGTCCTGACTTTC. It encodes CASALGAEANVLTF.

This clone was detected once. The rearrangement links TRBV29-1 to TRBJ1-2; no definite D call. V was pared by 7 bases and J by 0 bases, with 12 bases between. CDR3 length equals 13 residues. Germline V CDR1 and CDR2: SQVTM, ANQGSEA. This chain's CDR3 is CSASDNSNYGYTF. The CDR3 nucleotides read TGCAGCGCTTCCGACAACTCTAACTATGGCTACACCTTC.

The gene calls are TRBV5-4 and TRBJ2-1; TRBD2 matches 7 bases. V was clipped by 0 bases and J by 6 bases; unmatched bases: 6. Germline V lookup: CDR1 SGHNT, CDR2 YYREEE (reference sequence). This CDR3 is built from 15 residues. CDR3 sequence reads: CASSLEWVAGNEQFF. The CDR3 DNA is TGTGCCAGCAGCTTGGAATGGGTAGCGGGCAATGAGCAGTTCTTC.

A single count supports this clone. The chain carries TRBV5-6 and TRBJ1-5; D possibly corresponds to TRBD1 (6 bases). V was trimmed by 2 bases and J by 4 bases, leaving 13 bases between them. The CDR3 is 15 amino acids. From germline, CDR1 is SGHDT and CDR2 YYEEEE. The CDR3 sequence: CASSLWAGANQPQHF. The CDR3 DNA is TGTGCCAGCAGCTTATGGGCAGGGGCTAATCAGCCCCAGCATTTT.

The rearrangement links TRBV7-3 to TRBJ2-1, with 8 bases identical to TRBD2. J gave up 10 bases and V 2 bases, and 7 bases lay outside the gene matches. CDR1 is SGHTA and CDR2 is FQGTGA in the germline V gene. This CDR3 is built from 14 residues. The CDR3 loop is CASSLAGGSSEQFF. The CDR3 DNA follows: TGTGCCAGCAGCTTAGCGGGAGGCTCCTCGGAGCAGTTCTTC.

This clone occurred once. The V call is TRBV2, the J call TRBJ1-1, with D possibly TRBD1 on 6 matching bases. CDR1 and CDR2 (germline): SNHLY, FYNNEI. This CDR3 is 14 amino acids long. Trimming took 6 bases from V and 4 from J, leaving 15 bases between them. The CDR3 protein is CASRRTVEGTEAFF. The CDR3 bases are TGTGCCAGCAGAAGGACAGTCGAGGGCACTGAAGCTTTCTTT. Full variable domain (missing parts from reference TRBV2 and TRBJ1-1): EPEVTQTPSHQVTQMGQEVILRCVPISNHLYFYWYRQILGQKVEFLVSFYNNEISEKSEIFDDQFSVERPDGSNFTLKIRSTKLEDSAMYFCASRRTVEGTEAFFGQGTRLTVV.

The chain carries TRBV5-1 and TRBJ1-1; possibly TRBD1 for D (5 bases). The CDR3 is 14 amino acids. V was shortened by 4 bases and J by 1 base, with 11 bases between the two germline ends. Germline lookup yields CDR1 SGHRS and CDR2 YFSETQ. Here the CDR3 reads CASSLTGANTEAFF. The DNA for the CDR3 is TGCGCCAGCAGCCTCACAGGAGCGAACACTGAAGCTTTCTTT.

The chain carries TRBV19 and TRBJ1-1; the D is unclear. Germline assignment: CDR1 LNHDA and CDR2 SQIVND (reference sequence). The CDR3 length is 12 residues. Trimming removed 5 bases at V and 1 base at J, with 5 bases between. Here the CDR3 reads CASSPRNTEAFF. The CDR3 DNA is TGTGCCAGTAGTCCTCGGAACACTGAAGCTTTCTTT.